This TCR beta chain derives from a study of blood T cell repertoires in COVID-19 (dated by TCRdb to the early 2020s). Context from the whole study: The collaborator samples originated in the United States, Italy and Spain and spanned the acute and convalescent phases of COVID-19. The dataset comprised deeply sampled blood TCRbeta repertoires from subjects exposed to, actively infected with, or recovered from COVID-19. The samples were drawn from two sources: the first 160 participants of the ongoing ImmuneRACE study, and about 1,300 subjects contributed by 6 global collaborators. Sample metadata almost always included a de-identified subject ID, COVID-19 status, age in years and sex. The prospective study material was composed of cDNA or gDNA derived from T cells, B-cell-depleted T cells, or PBMCs. Where available, HLA class I and class II types were obtained from metadata supplied by the sample provider rather than from assay-based typing. A freely available public database, intended as a resource for researchers studying the immune response to SARS-CoV-2, is where the repertoires were released. General study outcomes and caveats: The quantity of clinical and demographic metadata differed by source and by participant and was supplied without curation.

The immunoSEQ Assay, a bias-controlled multiplex PCR, was used to amplify TCRbeta CDR3 regions from genomic DNA. Per the original workflow: Nucleated cell counts per sample were estimated from amplification of reference gene primers within the assay. To quantify the absolute abundance of each unique TCRbeta CDR3 rearrangement, sequence reads were collapsed and filtered. For each sample, productive Simpson clonality was calculated by taking the square root of Simpson's diversity index across productive rearrangements. TCRdb took over this immuneACCESS table, retaining in-frame rearrangements with V and J assigned. Such tables are incomplete; in checked studies, under half of the missing clones stem from an unresolved V gene, and the remainder is unexplained. V and J calls and clone size are those listed in that table; D and trimming were worked out from the DNA. For this sample there are some 93,000 clones; approximately 89% appear just once. The ten biggest clones cover around a tenth of the sample.

The germline V gene gives CDR1 as KGHSH and CDR2 as LQKENI. There are 13 amino acids in the CDR3, from cysteine to phenylalanine inclusive. Only CDR3 DNA remains: 39 bases, in frame from the first base. V is cut by 6 bases and J by 5 bases, and the space between the germline ends is 10 bases. On this clone itself: Its target antigen remains unknown. No per-base quality is available; no much larger clone lies one base away.

Whole blood was collected in K2EDTA tubes by collaborating institutions according to the institutions' own protocols. For TCRbeta analysis, collaborator samples were shipped as frozen whole blood, as isolated PBMCs, or as DNA extracted from either sample type. Recombination connected TRBV18 to TRBJ1-4; the D gene cannot be resolved reliably. The sequenced sample consisted of peripheral blood. The TCR originated in a man in his forties or fifties with acute or convalescent COVID-19. The CDR3 sequence is CASSSGENEKLFF. In nucleotides, the sequence is TGTGCCAGCTCTTCGGGAGAGAATGAAAAACTGTTTTTT.